This T cell receptor (beta chain) was identified in a study of Graves' ophthalmopathy and Graves' hyperthyroidism. At the level of the study: The collection of peripheral blood took place at initial diagnosis, before any treatment. Study-wide results and caveats: Appearing in blood as well were most expanded thyroid clonotypes above 0.001 frequency.

To note about this clonotype: No antigen is known for it.

Researchers took RNA transcripts and amplified TCR beta CDR3 regions from them. An opening RT-PCR round employed HTBI primers and preceded a second-round multiplex PCR. TCRdb re-called the multiplex PCR reads through MiXCR, storing one row per CDR3 protein. The data hold over 650,000 distinct CDR3 sequences, with under 50% observed a single time. With 0 bases removed from V and 1 base from J, the gap between germline ends came to 9 bases. The length of the CDR3 is 15 residues. Germline-derived CDR1 and CDR2 are MNHNY and SVGAGI (reference sequence). Those donors who had ophthalmopathy presented with moderate-to-severe activity, a CAS of ≥3, a NOSPECS of ≥4 and a duration under 3 months. Excluded were patients with other autoimmune diseases, uncontrolled infections, pregnancy or lactation.

The sequence was obtained from an adult man with Graves' ophthalmopathy. Sequencing was performed on peripheral blood. V is TRBV6-6 and J is TRBJ1-1; possible D gene TRBD1, 5 bases. The CDR3 reads CASSYSGVANTEAFF. CDR3 DNA sequence: TGTGCCAGCAGTTACTCGGGGGTGGCGAACACTGAAGCTTTCTTT.